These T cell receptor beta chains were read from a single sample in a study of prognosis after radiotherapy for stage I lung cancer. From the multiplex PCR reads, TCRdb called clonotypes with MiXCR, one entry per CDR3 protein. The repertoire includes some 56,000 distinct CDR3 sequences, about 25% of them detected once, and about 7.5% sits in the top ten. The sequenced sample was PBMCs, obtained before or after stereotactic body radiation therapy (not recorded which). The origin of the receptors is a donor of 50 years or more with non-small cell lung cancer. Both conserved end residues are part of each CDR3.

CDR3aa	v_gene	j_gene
CASSPPRGLRGNEQFF	TRBV7-2	TRBJ2-1
CASIRHQNTEAFF	TRBV6-1	TRBJ1-1
CASSSGLAGGDYTDTQYF	TRBV7-2	TRBJ2-3
CSATAVKETQYF	TRBV20-1	TRBJ2-5
CASSLVAGGHTDTQYF	TRBV5-4	TRBJ2-3
CASSLDRGQTQYF	TRBV11-3	TRBJ2-5
CASSVGGSSYNEQFF	TRBV28	TRBJ2-1
CATSRGRQGNEKLFF	TRBV15	TRBJ1-4
CASSFVGGSGELFF	TRBV7-9	TRBJ2-2
CASSQGTVGAETQYF	TRBV3-1	TRBJ2-5
CASSWTGGNTEAFF	TRBV5-8	TRBJ1-1
CASSGWTMNTEAFF	TRBV28	TRBJ1-1
CASSFLFSDGRKAFF	TRBV7-9	TRBJ1-1
CASSSLSGGAPYEQYF	TRBV28	TRBJ2-7
CASSPRTAGTDTQYF	TRBV6-2/TRBV6-3	TRBJ2-3
CASRGGQLSNQPQHF	TRBV2	TRBJ1-5
CASSDPGQGAGNTIYF	TRBV3-1	TRBJ1-3
CASSSDRGLVGNEQFF	TRBV12-3/TRBV12-4	TRBJ2-1
CASSRQNSNQPQHF	TRBV18	TRBJ1-5
CATVSSGNTIYF	TRBV19	TRBJ1-3